These 11 T cell receptor beta chains originate from one sample sequenced in a study of metastatic and nonmetastatic thyroid tumors. TCRdb reprocessed the PCR reads via MiXCR. The profile shows about 62,000 clones, approximately 4.1% of them singletons. Before thyroid surgery, none of the patients had received any treatment. The sequenced sample consisted of blood. These receptors all stem from a female donor with papillary thyroid cancer or a benign thyroid nodule (not recorded which). Some clones in this sample may be carry-over from other donors' samples.

This clone has at least ten counts. The chain is built from TRBV7-9 and TRBJ2-1; tentative D call: TRBD1 (5 bases). CDR1 and CDR2 (germline): SEHNR, FQNEAQ (reference sequence). The CDR3 totals 13 residues. V lost 5 bases, J lost 4 bases, and 9 bases lay in between. The CDR3 reads CASSGAPYNEQFF. Here the CDR3 DNA reads TGTGCCAGCAGCGGGGCCCCGTACAATGAGCAGTTCTTC.

This clone occurred a few times. The chain carries TRBV28 and TRBJ2-1, with a weak D call TRBD1 (6 bases). Germline V lookup: CDR1 MDHEN, CDR2 SYDVKM. The CDR3 sequence is 13 residues long. Trimming took off 10 bases at V and 15 bases at J, with 25 bases between the two ends. CDR3 sequence reads: CANSPGPGQKPFF. The CDR3 nucleotides are TGTGCCAACAGCCCCGGCCCAGGACAGAAGCCGTTCTTC.

This clone showed up many times. V and J are TRBV6-2 or TRBV6-3 and TRBJ1-1; D is ambiguous. Germline CDR1 MNHEY, CDR2 SVGEGT. The CDR3 totals 13 residues. V was pared by 0 bases and J by 7 bases, with 9 bases between. The CDR3 here is CASSYSRALEAFF. In DNA form, the CDR3 reads TGTGCCAGCAGTTACTCACGGGCTCTTGAAGCTTTCTTT.

Ten or more counts support this clone. This rearrangement joins TRBV20-1 to TRBJ2-1; 9 nucleotides match TRBD2. Germline loops: CDR1 DFQATT, CDR2 SNEGSKA (reference sequence). With V trimmed by 1 base and J by 2 bases, 0 bases remained unmatched. This CDR3 has 14 amino acids. For the CDR3, the DNA is TGCAGTGCTAGAGGCGGGAGGGCCTACAATGAGCAGTTCTTC. This sequence encodes CSARGGRAYNEQFF.

The genes are TRBV18 and TRBJ1-1, with no clear D. CDR1 and CDR2 (germline): KGHSH, LQKENI. V shed 5 bases and J shed 1 base, with 11 bases lying between them. The CDR3 extends over 14 amino acids. This chain's CDR3 is CASSTQQRNTEAFF. The DNA of the CDR3 is TGTGCCAGCTCAACACAACAGAGGAACACTGAAGCTTTCTTT.

To note about this clone: At one of its ends the junction is not consistent with the germline gene, which may arise from a read error. The CDR3 region is CSTKRGCQPQNF. In DNA, the CDR3 is TGCAGCACGAAGAGGGGTTGTCAGCCCCAGAATTTT. The chain couples TRBV20-1 to TRBJ1-5; possibly TRBD1 for D (5 bases). CDR1 is DFQATT, CDR2 SNEGSKA, per germline (reference sequence). CDR3 length equals 12 residues.

The V call is TRBV5-1, the J call TRBJ2-3; 11 bases match TRBD2. Germline V CDR1 and CDR2: SGHRS, YFSETQ. The V segment lost 7 bases and the J segment 4 bases; nucleotides outside the gene matches: 11. The CDR3 length is 16 residues. CDR3 sequence: CASRKILAGGPDTQYF. The CDR3 DNA reads TGCGCCAGCCGCAAGATTCTAGCGGGAGGACCAGATACGCAGTATTTT.

This clone was seen many times. The chain employs TRBV18 and TRBJ1-2; no clear D gene. The CDR3 length is 15 residues. The V end lost 0 bases, the J end lost 4 bases, and 12 bases lay between the germline ends. Germline V CDR1 and CDR2: KGHSH, LQKENI. The CDR3 here is CASSPPDPKVYGYTF. CDR3 DNA: TGTGCCAGCTCACCACCGGACCCAAAGGTCTATGGCTACACCTTC.

This clone has at least ten counts. Other DNA sequences in the sample encode the same CDR3. The chain carries TRBV2 and TRBJ1-3; perhaps TRBD1 as D (5 bases). This CDR3 spans 19 amino acids. V was shortened by 3 bases and J by 4 bases, with 25 bases between the two germline ends. Germline assignment: CDR1 SNHLY and CDR2 FYNNEI. The CDR3 bases are TGTGCCAGCAGTGAGGGTCGGACGGGTCGGGGCCCGGGGGGAAACACCATATATTTT. It translates to CASSEGRTGRGPGGNTIYF.

This clone turned up a few times. The V call is TRBV9, the J call TRBJ2-1, with TRBD2 matching over 7 bases. CDR1 is SGDLS, CDR2 YYNGEE, per germline. The junction had 5 bases not matched to a gene; V was cut back by 0 bases and J by 5 bases. CDR3 length: 15 residues. The CDR3 is CASSVGGGRDNEQFF. The CDR3 DNA follows: TGTGCCAGCAGCGTAGGCGGCGGGAGAGACAATGAGCAGTTCTTC.

This clone was observed many times. This chain connects TRBV5-5 to TRBJ2-6; D unclear. Germline CDR1 SGHKS, CDR2 YYEKEE (reference sequence). The CDR3 loop spans 16 amino acids. Trimming stripped 3 bases from V and 3 bases from J, with 13 bases between. CDR3 in amino acids: CASSSPPGGGANVLTF. The CDR3 DNA sequence: TGTGCCAGCAGCTCCCCCCCAGGCGGTGGGGCCAACGTCCTGACTTTC. Full variable domain (remainder filled in from reference TRBV5-5 and TRBJ2-6): DAGVTQSPTHLIKTRGQQVTLRCSPISGHKSVSWYQQVLGQGPQFIFQYYEKEERGRGNFPDRFSARQFPNYSSELNVNALLLGDSALYLCASSSPPGGGANVLTFGAGSRLTVL.